Following are 30 T cell receptor beta chains from one sample sequenced in a study of blood T cell repertoires in COVID-19. The data were produced by immunoSEQ multiplex PCR, yet TCRdb's version contains in-frame clones alone and is incomplete. The sample includes 400,000 to 550,000 clones, approximately 90% seen only once; the top ten take 4% to 5.5%. The sample was peripheral blood. Receptor source: a woman in her twenties or thirties with acute or convalescent COVID-19.

The chain combines TRBV6-6 with TRBJ1-5; D perhaps matches TRBD1 (6 bases). V dropped 7 bases and J dropped 4 bases, with 11 bases sitting between them. This CDR3 region has 13 residues. Germline assignment: CDR1 MNHNY and CDR2 SVGAGI (reference sequence). The CDR3 reads CASNVQGNQPQHF. In DNA form, the CDR3 reads TGTGCCAGCAACGTCCAGGGGAATCAGCCCCAGCATTTT.

The chain employs TRBV5-4 and TRBJ2-5; 9 bases are shared with TRBD2. The germline CDR1 and CDR2 sequences are SGHNT and YYREEE (reference sequence). This CDR3 contains 17 residues. V shed 3 bases, J shed 4 bases, and the junction held 13 bases outside the gene matches. CDR3 DNA: TGTGCCAGCAGCTCCAGTTATAGCGGGGGATTCGGAGAGACCCAGTACTTC. As protein: CASSSSYSGGFGETQYF. The whole variable domain, filled in from reference TRBV5-4 and TRBJ2-5, reads ETGVTQSPTHLIKTRGQQVTLRCSSQSGHNTVSWYQQALGQGPQFIFQYYREEENGRGNFPPRFSGLQFPNYSSELNVNALELDDSALYLCASSSSYSGGFGETQYFGPGTRLLVL.

This chain connects TRBV2 to TRBJ2-7; 8 positions match TRBD1. V lost 4 bases to trimming and J lost 5 bases; unmatched junction nucleotides: 10. Germline lookup yields CDR1 SNHLY and CDR2 FYNNEI. The CDR3 has 15 residues. The DNA of the CDR3 is TGTGCCAGCAGTGGCCAAATCCAGGGGGCCCACGAGCAGTACTTC. Protein sequence: CASSGQIQGAHEQYF.

This clone appeared a few times. J is TRBJ1-1 and V is TRBV3-1 (or the pseudogene TRBV3-2), with 10 bases matching TRBD1. The CDR3 contains 16 residues. Germline assignment: CDR1 LGHDT and CDR2 YNNKEL (reference sequence). V trimming: 1 base; J trimming: 3 bases; junction bases outside the gene matches: 5. The CDR3 DNA is TGTGCCAGCAGCCAAGCCCGGACAGGGGGTTACACTGAAGCTTTCTTT. Translating gives CASSQARTGGYTEAFF.

The table lists this clone with many counts. The chain employs TRBV6-5 and TRBJ2-7, with a possible D match to TRBD1 (5 bases). The CDR3 extends over 12 amino acids. Per germline, CDR1 MNHEY and CDR2 SVGAGI. V lost 2 bases to trimming and J lost 4 bases, with 6 bases between them. Written as DNA, the CDR3 is TGTGCCAGCAGTTACGCAGGGTACGAGCAGTACTTC. Its translation is CASSYAGYEQYF.

The chain links TRBV19 to TRBJ1-5; a weak D match, TRBD1 (5 bases). Trimming removed 10 bases from V and 3 bases from J, with 13 bases in between. The CDR3 runs 13 residues. The V gene's germline CDR1 is LNHDA and CDR2 SQIVND (reference sequence). The CDR3 region is CATSGRINQPQHF. DNA for the CDR3: TGTGCCACCTCAGGGAGGATCAATCAGCCCCAGCATTTT.

CDR3 residues: CASSPDRSSGNTIYF. The CDR3 DNA reads TGTGCCAGCAGCCCCGACAGGAGCTCTGGAAACACCATATATTTT. The rearrangement uses TRBV3-1 (or the pseudogene TRBV3-2) and TRBJ1-3; tentative D call: TRBD1 (6 bases). The CDR3 totals 15 residues. CDR1 is LGHDT, CDR2 YNNKEL, per germline (reference sequence). The ends were cut back, 4 bases at V and 0 bases at J, with 10 bases in the middle.

The chain couples TRBV29-1 to TRBJ2-3; D not resolved. Trimming shortened V by 2 bases and J by 4 bases, and 7 bases separated the two germline ends. The CDR3 contains 12 residues. CDR1 is SQVTM, CDR2 ANQGSEA, per germline. In DNA, the CDR3 is TGCAGCGTTGAAAGATCGGCAGATACGCAGTATTTT. This gives the protein CSVERSADTQYF.

Points on this clone: Other DNA sequences within the sample encode an identical CDR3. This chain joins TRBV5-1 and TRBJ1-2, with 8 bases lining up with TRBD1. Trimming at V came to 0 bases and at J to 4 bases, leaving 2 bases not matched to a gene. There are 14 residues in the CDR3. CDR1 is SGHRS and CDR2 is YFSETQ in the germline V gene. This chain's CDR3 is CASSLGDRGYGYTF. CDR3 coding DNA: TGCGCCAGCAGCTTGGGTGACAGGGGCTATGGCTACACCTTC.

This sequence joins TRBV30 and TRBJ1-6; 7 bases map to TRBD1. Trimming cost V 3 bases and J 7 bases; bases outside gene matches: 12. From germline, CDR1 is GTSNPN and CDR2 SVGIG (reference sequence). This CDR3 is built from 16 residues. The CDR3 loop reads CAWRLRGQAINSPLHF. The CDR3 DNA is TGTGCCTGGAGGTTAAGAGGACAGGCGATAAATTCACCCCTCCACTTT.

The V and J genes are TRBV19 and TRBJ1-2; D might be TRBD1 (5 bases). The CDR3 has 16 amino acids. Germline CDR1 reads LNHDA; CDR2 reads SQIVND (reference sequence). With 8 bases removed from V and 4 bases from J, the gap between germline ends came to 23 bases. Here the CDR3 reads CASSSTDKPNFYGYTF. The CDR3 coding sequence is TGTGCCAGTTCATCTACGGACAAGCCAAACTTCTATGGCTACACCTTC.

This chain links TRBV6-5 with TRBJ1-1; tentative D call: TRBD1 (5 bases). CDR1 is MNHEY, CDR2 SVGAGI, per germline. V was shortened by 4 bases and J by 8 bases, with 14 bases between the two germline ends. The CDR3 spans 13 residues. The DNA for the CDR3 is TGTGCCAGCAGTTGGGGGGATAAGAGGGAAGCTTTCTTT. Translating it yields CASSWGDKREAFF.

The chain combines TRBV9 with TRBJ2-1, with D perhaps TRBD1 (5 bases). The V gene's germline CDR1 is SGDLS and CDR2 YYNGEE. Trimming took off 3 bases at V and 16 bases at J, with 20 bases between the two ends. The CDR3 length is 13 residues. As DNA, the CDR3 is TGTGCCAGCAGCGACGACAGTGGTGGACCGATATTCTTC. Translation: CASSDDSGGPIFF.

This chain connects TRBV10-1 to TRBJ2-3; 7 bases line up with TRBD2. J gave up 2 bases and V 8 bases, and 13 bases lay outside the gene matches. This CDR3 contains 16 residues. The germline CDR1 and CDR2 sequences are WNHNN and SYGVQD (reference sequence). CDR3 in DNA: TGCGCCAGCGGGCAAGGGCCTAGCGGAATCACAGATACGCAGTATTTT. Its translation: CASGQGPSGITDTQYF.

The V and J genes are TRBV5-1 and TRBJ2-4, with 7 bases matching TRBD1. Looked up from germline, CDR1 is SGHRS and CDR2 is YFSETQ. The CDR3 length is 14 residues. V lost 0 bases and J lost 5; bases outside the gene matches: 2. The CDR3 protein is CASSLGGTENIQYF. The CDR3 DNA is TGCGCCAGCAGCTTGGGGGGGACAGAAAACATTCAGTACTTC.

The chain uses TRBV27 and TRBJ1-4; weak D call: TRBD1 (5 bases). Germline lookup yields CDR1 MNHEY and CDR2 SMNVEV (reference sequence). CDR3 length equals 17 residues. V was trimmed by 5 bases and J by 5 bases, leaving 21 bases between them. In DNA, the CDR3 is TGTGCCAGCAGTCCCCTTTACGTCGCAGGGTTGAATGAAAAACTGTTTTTT. It is translated as CASSPLYVAGLNEKLFF.

This clone has only a few counts. This chain connects TRBV2 to TRBJ1-5; tentatively, D is TRBD1 (6 bases). The CDR3 has 17 residues. Germline-derived CDR1 and CDR2 are SNHLY and FYNNEI. Trimming took off 6 bases at V and 5 bases at J, with 23 bases between the two ends. DNA for the CDR3: TGTGCCAGCAGAACCGACTTGAAACAGGGTAGGGATCAGCCCCAGCATTTT. This codes for CASRTDLKQGRDQPQHF.

The rearrangement joins TRBV5-6 to TRBJ2-5; D is uncertain. The V and J ends lost 4 bases and 5 bases respectively, with 15 bases between them. In germline, CDR1 is SGHDT, CDR2 YYEEEE. CDR3 size: 14 residues. CDR3 sequence (DNA): TGTGCCAGCAGCCCTAGTGGTTGGGTTGAGACCCAGTACTTC. Translated, it gives CASSPSGWVETQYF.

The gene calls are TRBV11-2 and TRBJ2-1; 8 bases agree with TRBD2. The ends lost 4 bases at V and 7 bases at J; junction bases unmatched: 9. The CDR3 is 15 amino acids. The V gene's germline CDR1 is SGHAT and CDR2 FQNNGV. The DNA for the CDR3 is TGTGCCAGCAGCTCTTCCGGGACTAGACATAATGAGCAGTTCTTC. It translates to CASSSSGTRHNEQFF.

The rearrangement uses TRBV27 and TRBJ2-7; TRBD1 might be the D (6 bases). The CDR3 sequence is 14 residues long. Between the trimmed V and J ends, which lost 5 bases and 5 bases, there was a span of 16 bases. Germline CDR1 and CDR2: MNHEY and SMNVEV (reference sequence). The chain's CDR3 is CASSLHNRDNEQYF. The CDR3 DNA reads TGTGCCAGCAGTCTACACAACAGGGACAACGAGCAGTACTTC.

V is TRBV19 and J is TRBJ2-6; TRBD2 is a possible D gene (6 bases). V was clipped by 5 bases and J by 0 bases, with 14 bases between them. CDR3 size: 17 residues. Germline V gene lookup returns CDR1 LNHDA and CDR2 SQIVND (reference sequence). The CDR3 protein is CASSLGGPISGANVLTF. The CDR3 DNA follows: TGTGCCAGTAGTTTGGGGGGTCCAATCTCTGGGGCCAACGTCCTGACTTTC.

The chain is built from TRBV28 and TRBJ1-1; D is undetermined. The germline gives CDR1 MDHEN, CDR2 SYDVKM. The CDR3 runs 16 residues. Trimming removed 5 bases from V and 1 base from J, with 17 bases in between. This chain's CDR3 is CASSTPGEGENTEAFF. The CDR3 coding sequence is TGTGCCAGCAGTACCCCCGGAGAAGGTGAGAACACTGAAGCTTTCTTT.

The V and J genes are TRBV6-5 and TRBJ1-2, with 9 nucleotides matching TRBD1. The germline V gene encodes CDR1 MNHEY and CDR2 SVGAGI. With 2 bases clipped from V and 12 bases from J, the junction kept 7 bases outside the gene matches. This CDR3 has 13 residues. The CDR3 DNA reads TGTGCCAGCAGTTACGGGGGGACAGGGAGCCACACCTTC. Encoded protein: CASSYGGTGSHTF.

J is TRBJ1-2 and V is TRBV6-4, with TRBD1 matching over 7 bases. Germline trimming cut 10 bases from V and 8 bases from J; bases unmatched to any gene: 10. This CDR3 spans 12 amino acids. Germline V CDR1 and CDR2: MRHNA, SNTAGT. CDR3 loop: CATWNRGRGYTF. CDR3 nucleotide sequence: TGTGCCACCTGGAACAGGGGCAGGGGCTACACCTTC.

The rearrangement links TRBV10-2 to TRBJ2-5; tentative D call: TRBD1 (6 bases). CDR3 length: 13 residues. Germline lookup yields CDR1 WSHSY and CDR2 SAAADI. Trimming shortened V by 0 bases and J by 9 bases, and 11 bases separated the two germline ends. The CDR3 reads CASSESQGTAQYF. The CDR3 nucleotides read TGCGCCAGCAGTGAGTCACAGGGAACGGCCCAGTACTTC.

The gene calls are TRBV27 and TRBJ1-5; D not resolved. CDR3 length equals 14 residues. V was clipped by 2 bases and J by 3 bases, with 8 bases between them. Germline V gene sequence: CDR1 MNHEY, CDR2 SMNVEV (reference sequence). CDR3 sequence: CASSLGRNNQPQHF. The CDR3 bases are TGTGCCAGCAGTTTAGGCAGAAACAATCAGCCCCAGCATTTT.

The V gene is TRBV25-1, the J gene TRBJ1-3; D possibly corresponds to TRBD1 (5 bases). The CDR3 is made up of 11 amino acids. Germline CDR1 MGHDK, CDR2 SYGVNS. The CDR3 nucleotides are TGTGCTTCGACAGACAGAAACACCATATATTTT. Its protein is CASTDRNTIYF.

The rearrangement uses TRBV28 and TRBJ2-5, with 8 bases matching TRBD2. CDR1 and CDR2 (germline): MDHEN, SYDVKM. The junction had 9 bases not matched to a gene; V was cut back by 4 bases and J by 5 bases. The CDR3 is 15 residues long. For the CDR3, the DNA is TGTGCCAGCAGTTCGCCGACTAGCGCGTCGGAGACCCAGTACTTC. Encoded protein: CASSSPTSASETQYF.

This clone was recorded only once. The chain is built from TRBV19 and TRBJ2-4; TRBD2 is a possible D gene (5 bases). Trimming stripped 3 bases from V and 0 bases from J, with 15 bases between. This CDR3 is 17 amino acids long. Germline V gene sequence: CDR1 LNHDA, CDR2 SQIVND (reference sequence). The CDR3 DNA reads TGTGCCAGTAGTATTCTGTCCGGGGTCAAAGCCAAAAACATTCAGTACTTC. Translation gives CASSILSGVKAKNIQYF.

The chain employs TRBV30 and TRBJ2-1; tentatively, D is TRBD2 (6 bases). CDR3 length: 15 residues. Germline V lookup: CDR1 GTSNPN, CDR2 SVGIG (reference sequence). Trimming removed 2 bases from V and 7 bases from J, with 18 bases in between. The CDR3 DNA is TGTGCCTGGAGTCCGGGGGAATTTGTGGGGAATGAGCAGTTCTTC. Translation: CAWSPGEFVGNEQFF.